The sequence of this TCR beta chain was determined in a study of CD8 T cells in Susac syndrome. Deletions cut 6 bases from V and 4 bases from J, with 9 bases between. The germline CDR1 and CDR2 sequences are MNHNY and SVGAGI (reference sequence). This CDR3 comprises 12 residues. Roughly 0.45 to 1 ug RNA was reverse transcribed with random hexamers. MiXCR, applied by TCRdb to the immunoSEQ multiplex PCR reads, yields one record per CDR3 protein. The repertoire holds 45,000 to 60,000 distinct CDR3 sequences, with more than 85% as singletons. The sequencing input was CD8+ T cells from PBMCs. This clonotype was obtained from a human donor in good health. The rearrangement joins TRBV6-6 to TRBJ1-2; D not certain. This chain's CDR3 is CASRRELYGYTF. CDR3 sequence (DNA): TGTGCCAGCAGAAGGGAGCTCTATGGCTACACCTTC.